One and the same sample provided the 7 T cell receptor beta chains below, sequenced in a study of PD-1 blockade in classical Hodgkin lymphoma. Libraries were prepared by immunoSEQ multiplex PCR; TCRdb keeps only in-frame clonotypes and omits some of them. Found here are roughly 49,000 clones, 90% of them singletons; the top ten hold approximately 15%. The time point denotes: cycle 4 day 1 (C4D1), after less than 7 weeks of nivolumab. Brentuximab vedotin exposure varied, and every patient relapsed after autologous stem cell transplantation. Specimen: peripheral blood mononuclear cells (PBMCs), collected before the fourth cycle of nivolumab. The receptors shown here come from a human donor with classical Hodgkin lymphoma.

This chain uses TRBV12-5 with TRBJ2-6; perhaps TRBD1 as D (5 bases). V was clipped by 1 base and J by 0 bases, with 16 bases between them. Germline lookup yields CDR1 LGHNT and CDR2 FRNRAP. The CDR3 runs to 19 residues. CDR3 protein: CASGLGPGRALSGANVLTF. CDR3 bases: TGTGCTAGTGGTTTGGGGCCCGGCAGGGCCCTCTCTGGGGCCAACGTCCTGACTTTC.

The chain joins TRBV27 to TRBJ1-5, with D possibly TRBD1 on 5 matching bases. CDR3 length: 16 residues. In germline, CDR1 is MNHEY, CDR2 SMNVEV (reference sequence). Trimming shortened V by 0 bases and J by 3 bases, and 12 bases separated the two germline ends. CDR3 loop: CASSLSWGVLNQPQHF. In DNA form, the CDR3 reads TGTGCCAGCAGTTTATCGTGGGGGGTCCTCAATCAGCCCCAGCATTTT.

This chain joins TRBV5-1 and TRBJ2-5; 7 positions match TRBD1. The junction had 8 bases not matched to a gene; V was cut back by 4 bases and J by 5 bases. CDR3 length: 14 amino acids. Per the germline V gene, CDR1 is SGHRS and CDR2 is YFSETQ. CDR3 amino acids: CASSIQGPGETQYF. DNA of the CDR3: TGCGCCAGCAGCATACAGGGGCCCGGGGAGACCCAGTACTTC.

The J gene is TRBJ1-1, the V gene TRBV11-1; D may be TRBD1 (6 bases). The germline V gene has CDR1 SGHAT and CDR2 FQDESV (reference sequence). Trimming pared 5 bases from V and 1 base from J, leaving 14 bases between. The CDR3 is 15 amino acids. The CDR3 nucleotides are TGTGCCAGCAGCCATCTGGGGGCGGGGAACACTGAAGCTTTCTTT. Protein: CASSHLGAGNTEAFF.

The V and J genes are TRBV19 and TRBJ1-2, with D perhaps matching TRBD1 (6 bases). The CDR3 is 13 residues long. The germline V gene has CDR1 LNHDA and CDR2 SQIVND (reference sequence). V was trimmed by 5 bases and J by 4 bases, leaving 11 bases between them. In DNA form, the CDR3 reads TGTGCCAGTAGTTATACAGGGACCTATGGCTACACCTTC. It yields the protein CASSYTGTYGYTF.

The chain combines TRBV7-9 with TRBJ1-2, with 9 bases fitting TRBD1. V trimming: 4 bases; J trimming: 2 bases; junction bases outside the gene matches: 8. Per germline, CDR1 SEHNR and CDR2 FQNEAQ (reference sequence). CDR3 length: 16 amino acids. The CDR3: CASSSGTGFENYGYTF. The DNA for the CDR3 is TGTGCCAGCAGCTCCGGGACAGGGTTTGAGAACTATGGCTACACCTTC.

This rearrangement joins TRBV6-6 to TRBJ1-1; D possibly corresponds to TRBD1 (5 bases). Trimming cost V 6 bases and J 6 bases, with 17 bases left between them. The CDR3 covers 14 residues. CDR1 MNHNY and CDR2 SVGAGI come from the germline V gene (reference sequence). The CDR3 spells CASSRWGLGPEAFF. The CDR3 DNA is TGTGCCAGCAGCAGGTGGGGGTTAGGACCTGAAGCTTTCTTT.